A selection of T cell receptor beta chains follows, all from one sample in a study of cytomegalovirus exposure and HLA in healthy donors. Repertoires were generated with immunoSEQ multiplex PCR, while TCRdb's copy carries only in-frame clones and drops some. The sample includes more than 80,000 clones, under 85% of them seen just once. The sequenced sample was PBMCs. These receptors were collected from a female donor in good health and CMV-seropositive. Each CDR3 is given with its conserved first and last residue. Each record gives: CDR3 protein, CDR3 DNA, D gene, J gene, V gene, clone size. A D gene is named only where the DNA matches it firmly. Expanded clones get a size class; other rows say once, few or many, or leave the size out.

CASSSGNYGYTF TGCGCCAGCAGTTCGGGGAACTATGGCTACACCTTC NA TRBJ1-2 TRBV5-1 NA
CASSETGLVEQYF TGTGCCAGCAGTGAGACAGGCCTTGTTGAGCAGTACTTC NA TRBJ2-7 TRBV28 NA
CASSLFRTEAFF TGTGCCAGCAGCTTATTCCGGACTGAAGCTTTCTTT NA TRBJ1-1 TRBV11-2 NA
CASSQTTSGRAAGELFF TGTGCCAGCAGCCAGACGACTAGCGGGAGGGCCGCCGGGGAGCTGTTTTTT TRBD2 TRBJ2-2 TRBV4-2 NA
CASSLGSYTEAFF TGTGCCAGCAGTTTAGGGAGTTACACTGAAGCTTTCTTT NA TRBJ1-1 TRBV5-6 NA
CASSLDCDRAGYTF TGTGCCAGCAGCTTAGATTGTGACAGGGCTGGCTACACCTTC TRBD1 TRBJ1-2 TRBV11-3 NA
CASRRQDNQPQHF TGTGCCAGTCGCCGACAGGACAATCAGCCCCAGCATTTT NA TRBJ1-5 TRBV6-5 NA
CASSLGPGNTIYF TGTGCCAGCAGCTTGGGGCCTGGAAACACCATATATTTT NA TRBJ1-3 TRBV7-3 NA
CASSLVLAGGREQYF TGTGCCAGCAGCTTAGTTCTAGCGGGGGGGCGGGAGCAGTACTTC TRBD2 TRBJ2-7 TRBV7-2 NA
CSVPPPGTGDEQFF TGCAGCGTTCCCCCACCGGGGACAGGGGATGAGCAGTTCTTC TRBD1 TRBJ2-1 TRBV29-1 NA
CASSGGTGDADTQYF TGTGCCAGCAGTGGAGGGACAGGAGATGCAGATACGCAGTATTTT TRBD1 TRBJ2-3 TRBV6-1 NA
CASSPGSGGRETQYF TGTGCCAGCAGCCCTGGGTCGGGGGGCCGGGAGACCCAGTACTTC NA TRBJ2-5 TRBV11-3 once
CASSRLGGNTGELFF TGTGCCAGCAGTCGACTAGGAGGAAACACCGGGGAGCTGTTTTTT NA TRBJ2-2 TRBV2 NA
CASSVEEGPYEQYF TGTGCCAGCAGCGTAGAGGAGGGCCCCTACGAGCAGTACTTC NA TRBJ2-7 TRBV9 NA
CASSLRTGSYEQYF TGTGCCAGCAGTCTTCGGACAGGCTCCTACGAGCAGTACTTC TRBD1 TRBJ2-7 TRBV7-2 NA
CASSAQGHHEQYF TGTGCCAGCAGTGCTCAGGGTCACCACGAGCAGTACTTC NA TRBJ2-7 TRBV2 once
CSVGIAGDPYEQYF TGCAGCGTTGGAATAGCGGGAGACCCCTACGAGCAGTACTTC TRBD2 TRBJ2-7 TRBV29-1 NA
CASSLSPGQPQHF TGTGCCAGCAGCTTATCCCCGGGTCAGCCCCAGCATTTT NA TRBJ1-5 TRBV5-6 few
CASSLVRDTHQPQHF TGTGCCAGCAGCTTAGTCCGGGACACTCATCAGCCCCAGCATTTT NA TRBJ1-5 TRBV7-8 NA
CASSPGERASNTQYF TGTGCTAGCTCCCCCGGCGAGCGGGCCTCAAATACGCAGTATTTT NA TRBJ2-3 TRBV7-7 NA
CAWSADRGNQPQHF TGTGCCTGGAGCGCCGACAGGGGGAATCAGCCCCAGCATTTT TRBD1 TRBJ1-5 TRBV30 NA
CASSPDRAGGYGYTF TGTGCCAGCAGCCCTGACAGGGCTGGTGGCTATGGCTACACCTTC TRBD1 TRBJ1-2 TRBV7-8 NA
CASSADLTGASQPQHF TGTGCCAGCTCAGCCGACTTAACAGGGGCGAGTCAGCCCCAGCATTTT TRBD1 TRBJ1-5 TRBV18 NA
CAWGQVVGNYGYTF TGTGCCTGGGGACAGGTCGTGGGGAACTATGGCTACACCTTC TRBD1 TRBJ1-2 TRBV30 NA
CASSESTTEAFF TGTGCCAGCAGTGAGTCGACAACTGAAGCTTTCTTT NA TRBJ1-1 TRBV2 NA
CATSRDRAGPPEAFF TGTGCCACCAGCAGAGATCGGGCGGGTCCCCCCGAAGCTTTCTTT NA TRBJ1-1 TRBV15 NA
CASSLGQGREAFF TGTGCCAGCAGCTTGGGACAGGGGAGAGAAGCTTTCTTT TRBD1 TRBJ1-1 TRBV7-3 NA
CASSLGLAGPSTDTQYF TGTGCCAGCAGCTTGGGGCTAGCGGGGCCTAGCACAGATACGCAGTATTTT TRBD2 TRBJ2-3 TRBV5-4 NA
CASTMTSGGGYF TGTGCCAGCACCATGACTAGCGGGGGCGGGTATTTT TRBD2 TRBJ2-3 TRBV28 NA
CANSRDGAEKLFF TGTGCCAACTCTAGGGATGGGGCTGAAAAACTGTTTTTT NA TRBJ1-4 TRBV18 few
CASLLVRGNQPQHF TGTGCCAGCCTCCTCGTTCGAGGCAATCAGCCCCAGCATTTT NA TRBJ1-5 TRBV6-1 few
CASSQEPTTGNTIYF TGTGCCAGCAGCCAAGAACCTACCACCGGTAACACCATATATTTT NA TRBJ1-3 TRBV4-2 NA
CAWEGTDTQYF TGTGCCTGGGAGGGCACAGATACGCAGTATTTT NA TRBJ2-3 TRBV30 NA
CASSLWTSSRDTQYF TGTGCCAGCAGTTTATGGACTAGCTCCCGGGATACGCAGTATTTT TRBD2 TRBJ2-3 TRBV28 NA
CASSSDRVDEQFF TGTGCCAGCAGCTCGGACAGGGTTGATGAGCAGTTCTTC TRBD1 TRBJ2-1 TRBV5-6 NA
CASSYYRGQANTEAFF TGTGCCAGCAGTTACTACAGGGGGCAGGCAAACACTGAAGCTTTCTTT TRBD1 TRBJ1-1 TRBV6-5 NA